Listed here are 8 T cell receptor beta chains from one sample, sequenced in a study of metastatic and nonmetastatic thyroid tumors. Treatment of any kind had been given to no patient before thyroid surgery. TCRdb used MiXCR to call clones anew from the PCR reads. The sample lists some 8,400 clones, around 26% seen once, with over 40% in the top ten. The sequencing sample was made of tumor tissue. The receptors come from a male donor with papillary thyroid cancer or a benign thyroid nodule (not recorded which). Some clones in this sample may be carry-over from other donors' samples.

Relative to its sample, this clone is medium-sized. CDR3 DNA: TGTGCCAGCAGCCCAGGGGGGACAGGGGTAGGTGGCTACACCTTC. Residues: CASSPGGTGVGGYTF. This chain joins TRBV11-2 and TRBJ1-2; 10 bases align to TRBD1. This CDR3 spans 15 amino acids. Germline trimming cut 5 bases from V and 7 bases from J; bases unmatched to any gene: 10. Germline V gene sequence: CDR1 SGHAT, CDR2 FQNNGV.

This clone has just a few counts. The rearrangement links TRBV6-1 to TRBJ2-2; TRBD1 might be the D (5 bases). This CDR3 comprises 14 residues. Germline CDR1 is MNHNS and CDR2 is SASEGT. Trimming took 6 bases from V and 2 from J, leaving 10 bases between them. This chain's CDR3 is CASRGDSNTGELFF. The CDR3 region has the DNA TGTGCCAGCAGGGGTGACAGTAACACCGGGGAGCTGTTTTTT.

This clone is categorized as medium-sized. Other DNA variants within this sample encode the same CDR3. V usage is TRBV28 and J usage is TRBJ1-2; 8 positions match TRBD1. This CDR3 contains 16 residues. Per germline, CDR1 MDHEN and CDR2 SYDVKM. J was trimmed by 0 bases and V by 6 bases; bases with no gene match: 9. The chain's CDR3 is CASSIQGAQANYGYTF. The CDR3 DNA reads TGTGCCAGCAGCATCCAGGGGGCACAGGCTAACTATGGCTACACCTTC.

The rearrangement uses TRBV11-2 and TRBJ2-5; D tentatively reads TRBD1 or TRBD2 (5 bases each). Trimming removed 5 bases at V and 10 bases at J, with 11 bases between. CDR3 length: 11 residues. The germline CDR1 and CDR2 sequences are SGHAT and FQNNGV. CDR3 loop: CASSLGRDQYF. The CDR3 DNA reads TGTGCCAGCAGCCTGGGACGTGACCAGTACTTC.

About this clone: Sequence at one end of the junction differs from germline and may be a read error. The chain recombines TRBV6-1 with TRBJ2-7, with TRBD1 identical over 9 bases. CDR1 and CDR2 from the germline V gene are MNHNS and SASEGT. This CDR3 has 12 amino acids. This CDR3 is CASKGNRGRPGF. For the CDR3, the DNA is TGTGCCAGCAAAGGAAACAGGGGGCGCCCTGGTTTC.

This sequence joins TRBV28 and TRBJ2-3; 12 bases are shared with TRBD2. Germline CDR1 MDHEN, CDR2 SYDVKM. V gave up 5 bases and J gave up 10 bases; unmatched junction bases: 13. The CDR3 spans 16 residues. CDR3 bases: TGTGCCAGCAGTCCTGCGACTAGCGGGAGACTGGTTGCGCAGTATTTT. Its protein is CASSPATSGRLVAQYF.

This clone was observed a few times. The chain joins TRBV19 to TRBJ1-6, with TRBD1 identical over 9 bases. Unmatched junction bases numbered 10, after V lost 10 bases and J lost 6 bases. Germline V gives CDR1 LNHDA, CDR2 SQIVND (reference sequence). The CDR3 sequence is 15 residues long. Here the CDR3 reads CATKQGAQLNSPLHF. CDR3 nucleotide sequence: TGTGCCACCAAACAGGGGGCGCAACTTAATTCACCCCTCCACTTT.

CDR3 residues: CASRFIRDAGANVLTF. The DNA for the CDR3 is TGTGCCAGTAGGTTTATTCGGGACGCCGGGGCCAACGTCCTGACTTTC. The chain uses TRBV19 and TRBJ2-6; TRBD1 or TRBD2 may be the D gene (5 bases each). Trimming removed 6 bases from V and 4 bases from J, with 16 bases in between. Germline V CDR1 and CDR2: LNHDA, SQIVND (reference sequence). This CDR3 has 16 residues.